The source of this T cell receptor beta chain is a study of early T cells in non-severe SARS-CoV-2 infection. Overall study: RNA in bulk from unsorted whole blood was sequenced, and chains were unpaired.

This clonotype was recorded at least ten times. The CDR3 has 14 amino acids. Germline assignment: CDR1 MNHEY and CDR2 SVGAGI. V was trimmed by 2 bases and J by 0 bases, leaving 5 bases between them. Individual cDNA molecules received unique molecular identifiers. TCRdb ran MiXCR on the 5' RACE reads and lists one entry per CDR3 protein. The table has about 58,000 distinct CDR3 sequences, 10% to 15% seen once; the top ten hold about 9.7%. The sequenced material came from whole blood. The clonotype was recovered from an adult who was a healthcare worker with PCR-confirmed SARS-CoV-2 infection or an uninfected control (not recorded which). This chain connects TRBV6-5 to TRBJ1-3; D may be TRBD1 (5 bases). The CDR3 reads CASSYGHSGNTIYF. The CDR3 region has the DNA TGTGCCAGCAGTTACGGACACTCTGGAAACACCATATATTTT.